This T cell receptor beta chain was captured by sequencing in a study of blood T cells in healthy people across ages. Background on the study: About one barcoded beta molecule per two T cells was the capture yield of template switching. General observations from the study: PBMCs were not sorted, which prevented a conclusive comparison of naive versus antigen-experienced cells. Changes in expanded clonotypes were possibly confounded, as the CMV status of donors was unknown.

CDR1 and CDR2 from the germline V gene are LGHNA and YSLEER. The ends lost 0 bases at V and 6 bases at J; junction bases unmatched: 5. The CDR3 sequence is 15 residues long. Only one count was recorded for this clonotype. Its antigen is still unknown. A sample-barcoded 5' primer and a J-beta primer mix were used in a second PCR of roughly 7 to 11 cycles. Researchers report that each sample yielded at least 2.5 million CDR3-containing paired-end reads. TCRdb reanalysed the 5' RACE reads using MiXCR and keeps one entry per CDR3 protein. The sample yields 1.5 million to 2 million distinct CDR3 sequences, less than 50% seen once.

The sample comprised blood. This TCR came from a middle-aged woman in good health. V gene TRBV4-3 combines with J gene TRBJ2-5; 9 bases agree with TRBD1. The CDR3 is CASSQDGTGRQTQYF. In nucleotides, the CDR3 is TGCGCCAGCAGCCAAGATGGGACAGGGAGACAGACCCAGTACTTC.